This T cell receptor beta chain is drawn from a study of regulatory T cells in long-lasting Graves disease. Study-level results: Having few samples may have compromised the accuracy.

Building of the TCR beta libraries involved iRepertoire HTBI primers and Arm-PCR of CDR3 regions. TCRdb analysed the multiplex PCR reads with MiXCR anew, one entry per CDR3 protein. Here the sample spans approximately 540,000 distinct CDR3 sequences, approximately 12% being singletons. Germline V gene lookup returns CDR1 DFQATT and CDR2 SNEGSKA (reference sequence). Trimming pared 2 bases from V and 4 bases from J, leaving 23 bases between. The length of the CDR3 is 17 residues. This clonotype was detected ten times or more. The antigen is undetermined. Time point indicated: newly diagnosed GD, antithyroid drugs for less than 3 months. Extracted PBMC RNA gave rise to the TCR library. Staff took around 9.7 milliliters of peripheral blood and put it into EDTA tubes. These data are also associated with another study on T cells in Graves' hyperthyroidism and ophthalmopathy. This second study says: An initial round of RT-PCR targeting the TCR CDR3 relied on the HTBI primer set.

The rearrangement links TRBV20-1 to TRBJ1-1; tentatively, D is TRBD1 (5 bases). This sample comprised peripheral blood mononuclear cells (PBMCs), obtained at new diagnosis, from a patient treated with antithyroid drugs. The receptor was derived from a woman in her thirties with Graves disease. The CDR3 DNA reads TGCAGTGCTAGAACCCCTGCCCTTTCAGGGTTGCTCACTGAAGCTTTCTTT. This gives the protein CSARTPALSGLLTEAFF.